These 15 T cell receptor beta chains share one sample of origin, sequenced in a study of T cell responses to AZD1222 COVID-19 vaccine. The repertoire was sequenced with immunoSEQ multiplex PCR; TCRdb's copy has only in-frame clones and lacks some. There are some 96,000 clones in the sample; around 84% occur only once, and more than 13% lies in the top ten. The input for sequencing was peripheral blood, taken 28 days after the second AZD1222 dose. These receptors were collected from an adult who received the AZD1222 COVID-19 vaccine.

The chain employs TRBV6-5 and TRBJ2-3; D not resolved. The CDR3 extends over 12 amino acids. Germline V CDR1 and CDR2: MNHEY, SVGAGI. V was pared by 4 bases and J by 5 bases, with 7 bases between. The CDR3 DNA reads TGTGCCAGCAGTTCGGAGTTAGATACGCAGTATTTT. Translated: CASSSELDTQYF.

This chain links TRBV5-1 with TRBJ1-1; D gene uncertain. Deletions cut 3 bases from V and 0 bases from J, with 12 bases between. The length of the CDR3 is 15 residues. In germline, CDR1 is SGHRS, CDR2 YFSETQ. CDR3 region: CASSSLAVLNTEAFF. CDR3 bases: TGCGCCAGCAGCTCCCTCGCCGTCCTGAACACTGAAGCTTTCTTT.

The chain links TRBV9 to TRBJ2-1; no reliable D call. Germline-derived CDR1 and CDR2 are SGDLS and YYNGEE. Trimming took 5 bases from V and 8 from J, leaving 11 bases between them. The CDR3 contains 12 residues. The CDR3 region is CASRGEGYEQFF. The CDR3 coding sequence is TGTGCCAGCAGAGGAGAAGGGTATGAGCAGTTCTTC.

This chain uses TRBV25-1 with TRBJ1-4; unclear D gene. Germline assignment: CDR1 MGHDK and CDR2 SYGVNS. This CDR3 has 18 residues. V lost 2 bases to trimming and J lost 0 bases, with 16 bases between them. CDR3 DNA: TGTGCCAGCAGTGAACGGGCCTATCTTGGTGCAACTAATGAAAAACTGTTTTTT. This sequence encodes CASSERAYLGATNEKLFF.

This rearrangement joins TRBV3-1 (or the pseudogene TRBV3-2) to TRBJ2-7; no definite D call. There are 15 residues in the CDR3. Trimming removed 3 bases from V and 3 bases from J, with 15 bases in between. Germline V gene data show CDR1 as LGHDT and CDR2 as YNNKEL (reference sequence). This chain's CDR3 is CASSQALDPIYEQYF. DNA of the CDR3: TGTGCCAGCAGCCAGGCGTTGGATCCGATCTACGAGCAGTACTTC.

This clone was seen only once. CDR3 protein: CASSLAGAAGGLKTQYF. The CDR3 nucleotides read TGTGCCAGCAGCTTAGCGGGAGCAGCGGGGGGCCTAAAGACCCAGTACTTC. The chain couples TRBV7-2 to TRBJ2-5; TRBD2 agrees at 9 bases. The CDR3 runs to 17 residues. Germline trimming cut 0 bases from V and 6 bases from J; bases unmatched to any gene: 11. Germline values: CDR1 SGHTA, CDR2 FQGNSA.

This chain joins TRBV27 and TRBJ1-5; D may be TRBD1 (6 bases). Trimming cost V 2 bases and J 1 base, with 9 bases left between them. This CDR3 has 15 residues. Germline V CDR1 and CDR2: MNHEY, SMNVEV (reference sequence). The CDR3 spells CASSLVRGSNQPQHF. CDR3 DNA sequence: TGTGCCAGCAGTTTAGTCAGGGGAAGCAATCAGCCCCAGCATTTT.

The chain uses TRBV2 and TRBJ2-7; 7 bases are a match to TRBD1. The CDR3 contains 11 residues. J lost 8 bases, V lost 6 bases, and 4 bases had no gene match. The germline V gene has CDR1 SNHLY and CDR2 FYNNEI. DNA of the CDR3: TGTGCCAGCAGGTACAGGGGCCAGCAGTACTTC. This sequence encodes CASRYRGQQYF.

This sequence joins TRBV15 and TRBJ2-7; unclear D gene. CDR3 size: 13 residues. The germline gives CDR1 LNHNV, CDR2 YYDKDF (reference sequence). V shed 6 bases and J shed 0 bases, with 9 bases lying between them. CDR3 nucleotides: TGTGCCACCAGTTACGGAAGCTCCTACGAGCAGTACTTC. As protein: CATSYGSSYEQYF.

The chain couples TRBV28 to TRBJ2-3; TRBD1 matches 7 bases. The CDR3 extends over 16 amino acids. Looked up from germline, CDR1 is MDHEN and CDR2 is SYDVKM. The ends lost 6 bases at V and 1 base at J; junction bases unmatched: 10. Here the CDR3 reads CASSAKGGARTDTQYF. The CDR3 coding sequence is TGTGCCAGCAGCGCAAAAGGGGGCGCTCGCACAGATACGCAGTATTTT.

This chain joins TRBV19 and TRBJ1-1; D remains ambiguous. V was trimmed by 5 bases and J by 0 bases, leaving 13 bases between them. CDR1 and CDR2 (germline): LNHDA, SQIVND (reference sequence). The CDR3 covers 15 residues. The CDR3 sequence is CASSAADLMNTEAFF. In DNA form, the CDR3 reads TGTGCCAGTAGTGCGGCAGATCTCATGAACACTGAAGCTTTCTTT. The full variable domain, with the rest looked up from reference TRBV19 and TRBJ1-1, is DGGITQSPKYLFRKEGQNVTLSCEQNLNHDAMYWYRQDPGQGLRLIYYSQIVNDFQKGDIAEGYSVSREKKESFPLTVTSAQKNPTAFYLCASSAADLMNTEAFFGQGTRLTVV.

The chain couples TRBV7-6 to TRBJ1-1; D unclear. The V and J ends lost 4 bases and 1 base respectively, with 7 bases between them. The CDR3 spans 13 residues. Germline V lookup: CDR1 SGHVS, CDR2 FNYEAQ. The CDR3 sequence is CASSSNTNTEAFF. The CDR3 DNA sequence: TGTGCCAGCAGCTCAAATACGAACACTGAAGCTTTCTTT.

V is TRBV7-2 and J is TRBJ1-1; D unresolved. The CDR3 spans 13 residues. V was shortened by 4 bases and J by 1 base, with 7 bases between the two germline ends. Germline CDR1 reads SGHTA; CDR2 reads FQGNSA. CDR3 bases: TGTGCCAGCAGCTCACACTCGAACACTGAAGCTTTCTTT. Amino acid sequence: CASSSHSNTEAFF.

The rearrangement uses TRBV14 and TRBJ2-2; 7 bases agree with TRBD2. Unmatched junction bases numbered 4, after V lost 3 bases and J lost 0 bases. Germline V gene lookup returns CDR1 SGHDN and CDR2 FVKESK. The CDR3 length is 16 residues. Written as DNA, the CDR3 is TGTGCCAGCAGCCACTTCGGGGGGACGAACACCGGGGAGCTGTTTTTT. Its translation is CASSHFGGTNTGELFF.

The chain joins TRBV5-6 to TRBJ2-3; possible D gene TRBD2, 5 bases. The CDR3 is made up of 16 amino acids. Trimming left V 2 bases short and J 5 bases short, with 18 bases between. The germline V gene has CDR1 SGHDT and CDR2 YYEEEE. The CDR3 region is CASSLFRERGRDTQYF. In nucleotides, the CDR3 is TGTGCCAGCAGCTTATTTCGGGAAAGAGGGCGAGATACGCAGTATTTT.